This TCR beta chain was found in a study of blood T cell repertoires in COVID-19. Study summary: Spain, Italy and the United States supplied samples that represented acute and convalescent COVID-19. Sample material is recorded as cDNA or gDNA derived from T cells, B-cell-depleted T cells, or PBMCs.

As handled by the study authors: Reference gene primer amplification in the assay estimated nucleated cell counts. Method: immunoSEQ multiplex PCR; TCRdb's copy keeps in-frame clones and lacks some. The DNA was the basis for D and trimming; V, J and clone size are from that table. The table shows 150,000 to 200,000 clones, with around four fifths occurring only once. Seattle participants joined during active infection and were tracked over time. The CDR3 length is 14 residues. Germline CDR1 is LGHNT and CDR2 is FRNRAP. V lost 2 bases to trimming and J lost 6 bases, with 11 bases between them. The chain joins TRBV12-5 to TRBJ2-1; D not resolved. The sequence derives from a man between 60 and 70 years old with COVID-19, enrolled during active disease. Sequenced: peripheral blood. Here the CDR3 reads CASGLLPQLNEQFF. In nucleotides, the CDR3 is TGTGCTAGTGGTTTGCTCCCACAGCTCAATGAGCAGTTCTTC.